These T cell receptor beta chains were read from a single sample in a study of T cell responses to AZD1222 COVID-19 vaccine. Using immunoSEQ multiplex PCR, the repertoire was profiled, and TCRdb retains in-frame clones only, with some absent. This table has about 90,000 clones, approximately 88% appearing once. The sequences come from peripheral blood, collected on day 0 of AZD1222 vaccination. These receptor sequences come from an adult in good health. Each CDR3 is given with its conserved first and last residue. D genes are given only for firm matches. The size of a clone is reported for some rows only, either as once, few or many, or as a class for expanded clones.

CDR3nt: TGTGCCAGCAGCTCGGGACAGAACACTGAAGCTTTCTTT
CDR3aa: CASSSGQNTEAFF
j_gene: TRBJ1-1
d_gene: .
v_gene: TRBV7-3
abundance: .

CDR3nt: TGTGCCAGTAGTAAAGGGGCAGGGGCCGTCTCCTACGAGCAGTACTTC
CDR3aa: CASSKGAGAVSYEQYF
j_gene: TRBJ2-7
d_gene: .
v_gene: TRBV19
abundance: few

CDR3nt: TGTGCTAGCAGCGTAGGTTACACCGGGACAGGGCCAATCTTACTCTACGAGCAGTACTTC
CDR3aa: CASSVGYTGTGPILLYEQYF
j_gene: TRBJ2-7
d_gene: TRBD1
v_gene: TRBV7-7
abundance: .

CDR3nt: TGTGCCAGCAGCGGATCCGGGACGGCTATTACCTATGGCTACACCTTC
CDR3aa: CASSGSGTAITYGYTF
j_gene: TRBJ1-2
d_gene: .
v_gene: TRBV9
abundance: .

CDR3nt: TGTGCCAGCAGCCCTCAGCTAGACATGAACACTGAAGCTTTCTTT
CDR3aa: CASSPQLDMNTEAFF
j_gene: TRBJ1-1
d_gene: .
v_gene: TRBV9
abundance: .

CDR3nt: TGTGCCAGCAGTCCTCCGACAGTCCAAGAGACCCAGTACTTC
CDR3aa: CASSPPTVQETQYF
j_gene: TRBJ2-5
d_gene: .
v_gene: TRBV28
abundance: .

CDR3nt: TGTGCCAGCAGCCAAGAGACAGGGGGCTACGAGCAGTACTTC
CDR3aa: CASSQETGGYEQYF
j_gene: TRBJ2-7
d_gene: TRBD1
v_gene: TRBV7-2
abundance: few

CDR3nt: TGCAGTGCTAGTCAACTAGCTCGGGAGACCCAGTACTTC
CDR3aa: CSASQLARETQYF
j_gene: TRBJ2-5
d_gene: .
v_gene: TRBV20-1
abundance: .

CDR3nt: TGCAGCGTTGAAGATGGGGCTTTAGGAAAACTGTTTTTT
CDR3aa: CSVEDGALGKLFF
j_gene: TRBJ1-4
d_gene: .
v_gene: TRBV29-1
abundance: .

CDR3nt: TGTGCCAGCAGCTTGGGATATGGGCGGGAGTACAATGAGCAGTTCTTC
CDR3aa: CASSLGYGREYNEQFF
j_gene: TRBJ2-1
d_gene: TRBD2
v_gene: TRBV7-8
abundance: once

CDR3nt: TGTGCCAGCAGCTTGGCCGGGTTGGAGCTGTTTTTT
CDR3aa: CASSLAGLELFF
j_gene: TRBJ2-2
d_gene: .
v_gene: TRBV5-4
abundance: once

CDR3nt: TGTGCCACCAGCAGAGACCGCGGAGCGGATTCAAGCAATCAGCCCCAGCATTTT
CDR3aa: CATSRDRGADSSNQPQHF
j_gene: TRBJ1-5
d_gene: .
v_gene: TRBV15
abundance: .

CDR3nt: TGCGCCAGCAGCCGGGACAGGGGGCTTCGCCAAGAGACCCAGTACTTC
CDR3aa: CASSRDRGLRQETQYF
j_gene: TRBJ2-5
d_gene: TRBD1
v_gene: TRBV4-1
abundance: .

CDR3nt: TGTGCCAGCAATCGACAGGGAGGCGTCGGGGAGCTGTTTTTT
CDR3aa: CASNRQGGVGELFF
j_gene: TRBJ2-2
d_gene: .
v_gene: TRBV6-5
abundance: once

CDR3nt: TGTGCCAGCAGGGCCAGCGGAGTTCCAAATGAGCAGTTCTTC
CDR3aa: CASRASGVPNEQFF
j_gene: TRBJ2-1
d_gene: .
v_gene: TRBV11-2
abundance: .

CDR3nt: TGTGCCAGCAGTTTAAGGGCCTCCTACGAGCAGTACTTC
CDR3aa: CASSLRASYEQYF
j_gene: TRBJ2-7
d_gene: .
v_gene: TRBV12-3/TRBV12-4
abundance: .

CDR3nt: TGTGCCAGCAGCATGGACAGGGCTCACTATGGCTACACCTTC
CDR3aa: CASSMDRAHYGYTF
j_gene: TRBJ1-2
d_gene: TRBD1
v_gene: TRBV5-8
abundance: .

CDR3nt: TGTGCCAGCAGTGAACCGGGTATTAGCAATCAGCCCCAGCATTTT
CDR3aa: CASSEPGISNQPQHF
j_gene: TRBJ1-5
d_gene: .
v_gene: TRBV6-1
abundance: .

CDR3nt: TGTGCCAGTAGTATCAGGACAGGGTCATCCAAAAACATTCAGTACTTC
CDR3aa: CASSIRTGSSKNIQYF
j_gene: TRBJ2-4
d_gene: TRBD1
v_gene: TRBV19
abundance: .

CDR3nt: TGTGCCACCAGCAGTGCGACTATCGGACAGGGGGCGAAGACGCTAATGAATCAGCCCCAGCATTTT
CDR3aa: CATSSATIGQGAKTLMNQPQHF
j_gene: TRBJ1-5
d_gene: TRBD1
v_gene: TRBV15
abundance: .

CDR3nt: TGTGCCAGCAGCTTGGACCCAACTGGGGCCAACGTCCTGACTTTC
CDR3aa: CASSLDPTGANVLTF
j_gene: TRBJ2-6
d_gene: .
v_gene: TRBV5-4
abundance: few

CDR3nt: TGCGCCAGCAGCCCGCTTCGGGGGCCCCTCTACAATGAGCAGTTCTTC
CDR3aa: CASSPLRGPLYNEQFF
j_gene: TRBJ2-1
d_gene: .
v_gene: TRBV5-1
abundance: .

CDR3nt: TGTGCCAGCAGCTCGGACGGTTTCAATCAGCCCCAGCATTTT
CDR3aa: CASSSDGFNQPQHF
j_gene: TRBJ1-5
d_gene: .
v_gene: TRBV7-9
abundance: .

CDR3nt: TGTGCCAGCAGCCCGCCCTGGGGTGACACAGATACGCAGTATTTT
CDR3aa: CASSPPWGDTDTQYF
j_gene: TRBJ2-3
d_gene: .
v_gene: TRBV7-9
abundance: .

CDR3nt: TGCGCCAGCAGCTCAGGACAGGGGAATGAGCAGTTCTTC
CDR3aa: CASSSGQGNEQFF
j_gene: TRBJ2-1
d_gene: TRBD1
v_gene: TRBV5-1
abundance: .

CDR3nt: TGTGCCAGCAGCCGAACATTTTGGGCTGGCGGGGAGCTGTTTTTT
CDR3aa: CASSRTFWAGGELFF
j_gene: TRBJ2-2
d_gene: .
v_gene: TRBV9
abundance: .

CDR3nt: TGTGCCAGCAGTTACGTTCACAGGGGACAGACTAACTATGGCTACACCTTC
CDR3aa: CASSYVHRGQTNYGYTF
j_gene: TRBJ1-2
d_gene: TRBD1
v_gene: TRBV6-2/TRBV6-3
abundance: .

CDR3nt: TGTGCCAGCCGCAGCCAGCCGAATGAAAAACTGTTTTTT
CDR3aa: CASRSQPNEKLFF
j_gene: TRBJ1-4
d_gene: .
v_gene: TRBV7-9
abundance: .

CDR3nt: TGTGCCAGCACCTACGGGACAGCGCACTACGAGCAGTACTTC
CDR3aa: CASTYGTAHYEQYF
j_gene: TRBJ2-7
d_gene: TRBD1
v_gene: TRBV6-5
abundance: .

CDR3nt: TGTGCCACCAGCAGAGATCCGCTAGCGGGTTACAATGAGCAGTTCTTC
CDR3aa: CATSRDPLAGYNEQFF
j_gene: TRBJ2-1
d_gene: TRBD2
v_gene: TRBV15
abundance: once

CDR3nt: TGTGCCAGCAGCTTAGGGTATGATGAGCAGTTCTTC
CDR3aa: CASSLGYDEQFF
j_gene: TRBJ2-1
d_gene: .
v_gene: TRBV7-8
abundance: .

CDR3nt: TGTGCCACCAGCAGGGTGAAGGGACAAGAGACCCAGTACTTC
CDR3aa: CATSRVKGQETQYF
j_gene: TRBJ2-5
d_gene: .
v_gene: TRBV15
abundance: .

CDR3nt: TGTGCCAGCAGCCGTGGGGACAGACCCTACGAGCAGTACTTC
CDR3aa: CASSRGDRPYEQYF
j_gene: TRBJ2-7
d_gene: TRBD1
v_gene: TRBV3-1/TRBV3-2
abundance: .

CDR3nt: TGTGCCAGCAGTTCACCCCGGACAGGGTATGGCTACACCTTC
CDR3aa: CASSSPRTGYGYTF
j_gene: TRBJ1-2
d_gene: TRBD1
v_gene: TRBV28
abundance: .

CDR3nt: TGTGCCAGCAGCTTGGACGGTACTTCTGGGGAGACCCAGTACTTC
CDR3aa: CASSLDGTSGETQYF
j_gene: TRBJ2-5
d_gene: .
v_gene: TRBV5-5
abundance: .

CDR3nt: TGCGCCAGCAGCCAAGATGGGGGGGGAGGCGTCACCGGGGAGCTGTTTTTT
CDR3aa: CASSQDGGGGVTGELFF
j_gene: TRBJ2-2
d_gene: TRBD2
v_gene: TRBV4-1
abundance: .

CDR3nt: TGTGCCAGCTCAGAATTTAGCTCTGGAAACACCATATATTTT
CDR3aa: CASSEFSSGNTIYF
j_gene: TRBJ1-3
d_gene: .
v_gene: TRBV18
abundance: .

CDR3nt: TGTGCCAGTAGTGAACAGGGGGCAAACTATGGCTACACCTTC
CDR3aa: CASSEQGANYGYTF
j_gene: TRBJ1-2
d_gene: TRBD1
v_gene: TRBV19
abundance: few

CDR3nt: TGCAGCGTTGCCGGGACAGGACAAAAGTATTACAATGAGCAGTTCTTC
CDR3aa: CSVAGTGQKYYNEQFF
j_gene: TRBJ2-1
d_gene: TRBD1
v_gene: TRBV29-1
abundance: .

CDR3nt: TGTGCCAGTAGTACCCGGACTGTGAATGAAAAACTGTTTTTT
CDR3aa: CASSTRTVNEKLFF
j_gene: TRBJ1-4
d_gene: .
v_gene: TRBV19
abundance: .

CDR3nt: TGCGCCAGCAGCTCACGGACTAGCGTCAATGAGCAGTTCTTC
CDR3aa: CASSSRTSVNEQFF
j_gene: TRBJ2-1
d_gene: TRBD2
v_gene: TRBV4-1
abundance: .

CDR3nt: TGCGCCAGCAGCCAAGATTGGGGGCCGGGATCCGCCCCCGTAGAGACCCAGTACTTC
CDR3aa: CASSQDWGPGSAPVETQYF
j_gene: TRBJ2-5
d_gene: .
v_gene: TRBV4-3
abundance: .

CDR3nt: TGTGCCAGCAGTTTAACTTCCTGGGGTGCAGAGACCCAGTACTTC
CDR3aa: CASSLTSWGAETQYF
j_gene: TRBJ2-5
d_gene: .
v_gene: TRBV27
abundance: .

CDR3nt: TGCAGTGCTAGTAATGAAAAACTGTTTTTT
CDR3aa: CSASNEKLFF
j_gene: TRBJ1-4
d_gene: .
v_gene: TRBV20-1
abundance: .

CDR3nt: TGTGCCAGCAGCTTCTCGGGACACTACGAGCAGTACTTC
CDR3aa: CASSFSGHYEQYF
j_gene: TRBJ2-7
d_gene: .
v_gene: TRBV5-8
abundance: once

CDR3nt: TGTGCCAGCGCGGACAGAGGTAATCAGCCCCAGCATTTT
CDR3aa: CASADRGNQPQHF
j_gene: TRBJ1-5
d_gene: .
v_gene: TRBV19
abundance: .

CDR3nt: TGTGCCAGCAGCTTCTCACAGCCCACAGATACGCAGTATTTT
CDR3aa: CASSFSQPTDTQYF
j_gene: TRBJ2-3
d_gene: .
v_gene: TRBV11-2
abundance: .